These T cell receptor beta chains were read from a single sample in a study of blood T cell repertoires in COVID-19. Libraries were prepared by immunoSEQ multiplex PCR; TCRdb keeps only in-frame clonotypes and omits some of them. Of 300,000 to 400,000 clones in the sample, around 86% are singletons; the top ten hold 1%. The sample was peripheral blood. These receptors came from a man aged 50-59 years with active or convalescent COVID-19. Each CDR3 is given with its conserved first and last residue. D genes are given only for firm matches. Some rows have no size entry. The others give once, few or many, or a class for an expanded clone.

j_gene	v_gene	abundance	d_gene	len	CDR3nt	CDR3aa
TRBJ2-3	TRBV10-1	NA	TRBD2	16	TGCGCCAGCAGTGTGGGTCTAGCGGGAGAGGCAGATACGCAGTATTTT	CASSVGLAGEADTQYF
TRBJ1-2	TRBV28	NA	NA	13	TGTGCCAGCAGCAGGGCCTTCAAGGGAGGCTACACCTTC	CASSRAFKGGYTF
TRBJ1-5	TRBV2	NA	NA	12	TGTGCCAGTAGAAATAGCAATCAGCCCCAGCATTTT	CASRNSNQPQHF
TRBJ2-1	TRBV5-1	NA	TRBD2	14	TGCGCCAGCAGGGGGAGGGATGCCTACAATGAGCAGTTCTTC	CASRGRDAYNEQFF
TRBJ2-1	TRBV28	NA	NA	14	TGTGCCAGCAGCCTCCAGACAGTCTACAATGAGCAGTTCTTC	CASSLQTVYNEQFF
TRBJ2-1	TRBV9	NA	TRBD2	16	TGTGCCAGCAGCGTGGGAGCGGGAGGTCTTTACAATGAGCAGTTCTTC	CASSVGAGGLYNEQFF
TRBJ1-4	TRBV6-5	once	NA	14	TGTGCCAGCAGTTACGGACAGATAAATGAAAAACTGTTTTTT	CASSYGQINEKLFF
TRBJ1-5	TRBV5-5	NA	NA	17	TGTGCCAGCAGCTTGGGTTGGACAGAGAATAGCAATCAGCCCCAGCATTTT	CASSLGWTENSNQPQHF
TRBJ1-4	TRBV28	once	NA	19	TGTGCCAGCAGCTCCCTGACTGGCCATATGAGTAGTGGGGCTGAAAAACTGTTTTTT	CASSSLTGHMSSGAEKLFF
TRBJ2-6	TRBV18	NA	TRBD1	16	TGTGCCAGCTCACTTCGGACAGGGACTGGGGCCAACGTCCTGACTTTC	CASSLRTGTGANVLTF
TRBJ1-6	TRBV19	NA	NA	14	TGTGCCAGTAGTATTTGGGAGACAAATTCACCCCTCCACTTT	CASSIWETNSPLHF
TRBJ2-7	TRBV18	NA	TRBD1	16	TGTGCCAGCTCACTAATCGGGACAGGAGAATACTACGAGCAGTACTTC	CASSLIGTGEYYEQYF
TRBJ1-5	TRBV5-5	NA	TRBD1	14	TGTGCCAGCAGCGCGGGACAGGGGTATCAGCCCCAGCATTTT	CASSAGQGYQPQHF
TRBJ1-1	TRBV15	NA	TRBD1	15	TGTGCCACCAGCAGGGACAGGGCCCAGGGGGCCGAAGCTTTCTTT	CATSRDRAQGAEAFF
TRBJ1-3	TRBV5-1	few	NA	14	TGCGCCAGCAGTGAACAGCTCTCTGGAAACACCATATATTTT	CASSEQLSGNTIYF
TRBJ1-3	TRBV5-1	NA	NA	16	TGCGCCAGCAGCTACATGGCCTCCACCCCAGGAAACACCATATATTTT	CASSYMASTPGNTIYF
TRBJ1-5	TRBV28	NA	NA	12	TGTGCCAGCAATACAGGTGTTCAGCCCCAGCATTTT	CASNTGVQPQHF
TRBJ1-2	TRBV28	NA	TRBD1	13	TGTGCCAGCAGACAGGGGTTTTTAGGCGGCTACACCTTC	CASRQGFLGGYTF
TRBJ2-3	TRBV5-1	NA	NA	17	TGCGCCAGCAGCGAAGGCCTAAGGGGGAGGGGAACAGATACGCAGTATTTT	CASSEGLRGRGTDTQYF
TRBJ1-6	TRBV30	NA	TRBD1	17	TGTGCCTGGAGTCCTACCCGGGACAGGCTCTATAATTCACCCCTCCACTTT	CAWSPTRDRLYNSPLHF
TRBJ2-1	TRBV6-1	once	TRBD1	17	TGTGCCAGCAGTGCTTCCCCAGGACAGGGTTCGTACAATGAGCAGTTCTTC	CASSASPGQGSYNEQFF
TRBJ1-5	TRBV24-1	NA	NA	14	TGTGCCACCAGTCTAGCACTGGGGAGGAAGCCCCAGCATTTT	CATSLALGRKPQHF
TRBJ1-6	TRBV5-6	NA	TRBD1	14	TGTGCCAGCAGCCCGGACAGGGTTGGTTCACCCCTCCACTTT	CASSPDRVGSPLHF
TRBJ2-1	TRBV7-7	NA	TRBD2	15	TGTGCCAGCAGCTCCGGACTAGCGGGAGCGGGTGAGCAGTTCTTC	CASSSGLAGAGEQFF
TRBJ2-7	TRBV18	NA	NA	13	TGTGCCAGCTCACCGGGGGGTACCGACGAGCAGTACTTC	CASSPGGTDEQYF
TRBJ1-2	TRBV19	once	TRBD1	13	TGTGCCAGTAGCAGAGACAGGGCCAATGGCTACACCTTC	CASSRDRANGYTF
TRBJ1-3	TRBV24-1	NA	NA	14	TGTGCCACCAGACCCCCTTCAGGGGGAAACACCATATATTTT	CATRPPSGGNTIYF
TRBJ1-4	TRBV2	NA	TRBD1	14	TGTGCCAGCTACGGACAGGGAGGGTATGAAAAACTGTTTTTT	CASYGQGGYEKLFF
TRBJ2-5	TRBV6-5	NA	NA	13	TGTGCCAGCAGTTTTGCTGGAGAAGAGACCCAGTACTTC	CASSFAGEETQYF
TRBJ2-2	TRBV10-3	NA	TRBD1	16	TGTGCCATCAGGGCATCAGGGGGTGGTAGCACCGGGGAGCTGTTTTTT	CAIRASGGGSTGELFF
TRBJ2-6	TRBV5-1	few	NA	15	TGCGCCAGCAGCTCCTATCGCTCTGGGGCCAACGTCCTGACTTTC	CASSSYRSGANVLTF
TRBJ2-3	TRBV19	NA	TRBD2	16	TGTGCCAGTAGTACGACAGCGGGAGGAGTTGGGAATACGCAGTATTTT	CASSTTAGGVGNTQYF
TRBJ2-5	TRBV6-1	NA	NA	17	TGTGCCAGCAGTGTCAACGGAACACCTCGTCCCAGGGAGACCCAGTACTTC	CASSVNGTPRPRETQYF
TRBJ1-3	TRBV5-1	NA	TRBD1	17	TGCGCCAGCAGCCCTAGGGACAGACACTTCTCTGGAAACACCATATATTTT	CASSPRDRHFSGNTIYF
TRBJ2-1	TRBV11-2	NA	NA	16	TGTGCCAGCAGCTTCTCTCCGATGAGCTCCTACAATGAGCAGTTCTTC	CASSFSPMSSYNEQFF
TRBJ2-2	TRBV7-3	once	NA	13	TGTGCCAGCAGCTTAGAGTCCACCGGGGAGCTGTTTTTT	CASSLESTGELFF
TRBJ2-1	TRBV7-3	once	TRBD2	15	TGTGCCAGCAGCTTAAGTGGACTAGGGTCGGGTGAGCAGTTCTTC	CASSLSGLGSGEQFF
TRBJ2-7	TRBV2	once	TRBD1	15	TGTGCCAGCAGGGCCCGACAGGGGAGCTCCTACGAGCAGTACTTC	CASRARQGSSYEQYF
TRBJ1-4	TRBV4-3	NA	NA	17	TGCGCCAGCAGCCAAGCTGTACGGAGCGCAACTAATGAAAAACTGTTTTTT	CASSQAVRSATNEKLFF
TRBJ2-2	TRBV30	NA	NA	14	TGTGCCTGGCGGAGGGGCGGGGCGGCCGGGGAGCTGTTTTTT	CAWRRGGAAGELFF
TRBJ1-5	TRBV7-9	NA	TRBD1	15	TGTGCCAGCAGCTTTGCAGGGGGTCATAATCAGCCCCAGCATTTT	CASSFAGGHNQPQHF
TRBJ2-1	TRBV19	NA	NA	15	TGTGCCAGTACCAACAGGGCGAGGTCCTACAATGAGCAGTTCTTC	CASTNRARSYNEQFF